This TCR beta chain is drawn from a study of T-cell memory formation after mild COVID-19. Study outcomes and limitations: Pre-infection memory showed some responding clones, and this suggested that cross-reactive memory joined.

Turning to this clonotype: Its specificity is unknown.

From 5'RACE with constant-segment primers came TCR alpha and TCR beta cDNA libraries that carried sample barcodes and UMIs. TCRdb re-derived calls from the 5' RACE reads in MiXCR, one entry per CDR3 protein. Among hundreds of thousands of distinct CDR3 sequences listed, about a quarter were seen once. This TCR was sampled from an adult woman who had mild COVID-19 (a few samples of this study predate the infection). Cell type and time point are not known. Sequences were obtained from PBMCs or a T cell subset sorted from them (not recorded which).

The CDR3 loop is CASSYLGHTNTEAFF. For the CDR3, the DNA is TGTGCCAGCAGTTACTTGGGGCACACGAACACTGAAGCTTTCTTT. The genes are TRBV6-5 and TRBJ1-1; perhaps TRBD1 as D (5 bases). Germline assignment: CDR1 MNHEY and CDR2 SVGAGI. Trimming removed 1 base from V and 1 base from J, with 10 bases in between. The CDR3 runs 15 residues.